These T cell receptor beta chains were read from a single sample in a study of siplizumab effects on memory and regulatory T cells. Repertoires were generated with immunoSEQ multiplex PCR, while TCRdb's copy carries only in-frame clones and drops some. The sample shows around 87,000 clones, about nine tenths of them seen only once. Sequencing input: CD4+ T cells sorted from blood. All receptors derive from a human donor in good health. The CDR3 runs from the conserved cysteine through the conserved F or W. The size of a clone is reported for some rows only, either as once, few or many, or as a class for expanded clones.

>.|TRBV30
CAWSHPGPSRNTIYF
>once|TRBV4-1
CASSQVPSYEQYF
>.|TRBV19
CASTTGTSGNNEQFF
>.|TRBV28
CASSPEAGGLREQFF
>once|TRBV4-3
CASSQQPGTSGSKIETQYF
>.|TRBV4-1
CASSRTKVGLAGGARGDTQYF
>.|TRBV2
CASSDLGAQALTGANVLTF
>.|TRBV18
CASSPPAGVHGYTF
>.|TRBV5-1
CASTQGPGPEAFF
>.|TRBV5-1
CASRPAGTNEKLFF
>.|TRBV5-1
CASSSQTGAGNTIYF
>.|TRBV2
CASRDALGQYNEQFF
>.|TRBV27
CASSLKGDSYEQYF
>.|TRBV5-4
CASSFAVDRDTQYF
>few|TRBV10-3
CAISINYGYTF
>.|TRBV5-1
CASRIGQGAEKLFF
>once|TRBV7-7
CASSSGFHRQETQYF
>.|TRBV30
CAWGSTGAKGYPYNEQFF
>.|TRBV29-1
CSVRSGRANNEQFF
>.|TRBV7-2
CASSLGVSYEQYF
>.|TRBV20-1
CSAQQDSEAFF
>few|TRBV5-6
CASSLAGGGNTGELFF
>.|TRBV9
CASSVWTSHTDTQYF
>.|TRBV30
CAWSVLAYAGTGELFF
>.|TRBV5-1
CASSLTSGSEETQYF
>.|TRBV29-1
CSVMGRAGNTIYF
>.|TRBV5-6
CASSLVETPTVQYF
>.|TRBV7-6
CASSIRGREGPWGELFF
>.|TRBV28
CASSLAGGGLAHQYF
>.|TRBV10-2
CASSGRPLPQETQYF
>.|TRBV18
CASSPLAAQETQYF
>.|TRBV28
CASSGLPSSYNEQFF
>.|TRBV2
CASCRGTGHYEQYF
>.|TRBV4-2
CASSQGSPGREQYF
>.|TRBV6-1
CASSPGTGYRGYTF
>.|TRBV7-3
CASSLNGGTNTGELFF
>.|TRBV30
CAWSVKMGQDLQETQYF
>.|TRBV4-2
CASSQTTSSGNTIYF
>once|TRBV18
CASSGDSNQPQHF
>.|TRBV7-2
CASSPMGQGVKGYTF
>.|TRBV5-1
CASSSSRQPQETQYF
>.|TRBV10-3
CAISDDVGEQYF
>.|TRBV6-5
CASSYGASGDTGELFF
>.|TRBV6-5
CASSPTVHPEAFF
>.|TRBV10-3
CAISVKDIGEGEAFF
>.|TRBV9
CASSLRDDAYEQYF
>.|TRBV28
CASRAEGTGFYNEQFF
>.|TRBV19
CASSRAGFPDTQYF
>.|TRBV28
CASSLLSFKAYEQYF
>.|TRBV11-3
CASSSGGPSSYEQYF
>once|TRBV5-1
CASSPGTGGYQETQYF
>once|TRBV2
CASSEDRGRGETQYF
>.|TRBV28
CASRSHRDRDEQFF
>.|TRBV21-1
CASKDNEQFF
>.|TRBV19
CASSIRGARGGSDYGYTF